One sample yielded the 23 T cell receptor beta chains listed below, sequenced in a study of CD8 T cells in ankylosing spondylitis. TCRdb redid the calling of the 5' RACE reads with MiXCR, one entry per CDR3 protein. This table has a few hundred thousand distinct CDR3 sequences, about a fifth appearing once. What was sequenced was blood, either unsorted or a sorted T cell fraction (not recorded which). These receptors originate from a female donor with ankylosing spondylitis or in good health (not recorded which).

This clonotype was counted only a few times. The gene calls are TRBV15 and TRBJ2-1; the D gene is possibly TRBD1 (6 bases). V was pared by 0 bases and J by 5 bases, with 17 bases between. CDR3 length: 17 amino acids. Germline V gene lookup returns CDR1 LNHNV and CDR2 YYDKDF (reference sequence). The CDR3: CATSRDKAQGRHNEQFF. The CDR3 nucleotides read TGTGCCACCAGCAGAGATAAAGCCCAGGGGCGGCACAATGAGCAGTTCTTC.

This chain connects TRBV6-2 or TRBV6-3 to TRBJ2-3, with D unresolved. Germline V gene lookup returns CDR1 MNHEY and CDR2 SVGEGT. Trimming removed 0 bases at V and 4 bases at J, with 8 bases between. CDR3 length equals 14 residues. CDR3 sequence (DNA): TGTGCCAGCAGTTACTCGAGATTTCCAGATACGCAGTATTTT. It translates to CASSYSRFPDTQYF.

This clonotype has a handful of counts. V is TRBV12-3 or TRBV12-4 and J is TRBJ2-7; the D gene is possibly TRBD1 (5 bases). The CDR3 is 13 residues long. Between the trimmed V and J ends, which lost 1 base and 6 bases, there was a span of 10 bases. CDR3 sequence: CASSLVQDGEQYF. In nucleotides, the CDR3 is TGTGCCAGCAGTTTAGTACAGGATGGCGAGCAGTACTTC.

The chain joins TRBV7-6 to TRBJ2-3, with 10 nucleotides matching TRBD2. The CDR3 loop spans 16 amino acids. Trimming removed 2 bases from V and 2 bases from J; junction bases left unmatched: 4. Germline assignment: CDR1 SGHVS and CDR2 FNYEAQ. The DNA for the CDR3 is TGTGCCAGCAGCTTACTCCTAGCGGGAGCCACAGATACGCAGTATTTT. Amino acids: CASSLLLAGATDTQYF.

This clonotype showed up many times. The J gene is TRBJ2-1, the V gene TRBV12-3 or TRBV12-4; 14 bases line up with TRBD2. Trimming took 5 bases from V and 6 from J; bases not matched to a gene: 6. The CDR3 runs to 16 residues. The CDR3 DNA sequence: TGTGCCAGCAGTCCGGGACTAGCGGGAGAGATCAATGAGCAGTTCTTC. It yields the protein CASSPGLAGEINEQFF.

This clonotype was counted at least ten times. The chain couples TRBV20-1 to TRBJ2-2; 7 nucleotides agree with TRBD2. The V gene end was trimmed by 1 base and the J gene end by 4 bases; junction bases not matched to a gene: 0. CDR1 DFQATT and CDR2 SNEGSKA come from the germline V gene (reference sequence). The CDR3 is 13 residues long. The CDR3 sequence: CSARVAGTGELFF. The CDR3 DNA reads TGCAGTGCTAGAGTAGCGGGCACCGGGGAGCTGTTTTTT.

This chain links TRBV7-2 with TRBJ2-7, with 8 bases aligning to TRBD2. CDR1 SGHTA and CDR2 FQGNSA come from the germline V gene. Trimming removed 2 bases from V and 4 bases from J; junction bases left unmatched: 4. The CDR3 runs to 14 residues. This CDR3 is CASSLTSGVYEQYF. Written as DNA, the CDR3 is TGTGCCAGCAGCTTAACTAGCGGCGTTTACGAGCAGTACTTC.

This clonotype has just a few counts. CDR3: CASSQVGGRDYEQYF. The CDR3 DNA sequence: TGTGCCAGCAGCCAAGTCGGCGGGAGGGACTACGAGCAGTACTTC. The gene calls are TRBV4-2 and TRBJ2-7, with 9 bases fitting TRBD2. Germline trimming cut 1 base from V and 3 bases from J; bases unmatched to any gene: 4. The CDR3 totals 15 residues. Germline CDR1 reads LGHNA; CDR2 reads YNFKEQ.

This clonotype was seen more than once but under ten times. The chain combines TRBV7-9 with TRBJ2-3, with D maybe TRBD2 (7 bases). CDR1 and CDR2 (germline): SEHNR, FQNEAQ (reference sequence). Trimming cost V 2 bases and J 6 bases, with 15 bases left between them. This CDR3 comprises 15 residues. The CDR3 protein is CASSLRRGAGDTQYF. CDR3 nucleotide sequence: TGTGCCAGCAGCTTACGACGGGGGGCTGGGGATACGCAGTATTTT.

The DNA of the CDR3 is TGCAGCGTTGAGCGGGCCGCAGGAGAGCAGTACTTC. It is translated as CSVERAAGEQYF. This sequence joins TRBV29-1 and TRBJ2-7, with D tentatively TRBD2 (5 bases). Germline V lookup: CDR1 SQVTM, CDR2 ANQGSEA. The ends were cut back, 3 bases at V and 7 bases at J, with 13 bases in the middle. The CDR3 has 12 amino acids.

CDR3 coding DNA: TGTGCCAGCAGCTTAGTTGCTCAGGGGGATGGCTACACCTTC. Encoded protein: CASSLVAQGDGYTF. The V call is TRBV7-8, the J call TRBJ1-2; 7 nucleotides agree with TRBD1. CDR3 length equals 14 residues. Germline V gene data show CDR1 as SGHVS and CDR2 as FQNEAQ. Trimming removed 1 base from V and 6 bases from J; junction bases left unmatched: 5.

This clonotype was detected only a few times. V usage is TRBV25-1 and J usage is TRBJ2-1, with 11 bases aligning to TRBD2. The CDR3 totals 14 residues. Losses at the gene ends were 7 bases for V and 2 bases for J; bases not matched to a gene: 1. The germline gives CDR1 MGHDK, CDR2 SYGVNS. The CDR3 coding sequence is TGTGCCAGCACGACTAGCGGGGCCTACAATGAGCAGTTCTTC. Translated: CASTTSGAYNEQFF.

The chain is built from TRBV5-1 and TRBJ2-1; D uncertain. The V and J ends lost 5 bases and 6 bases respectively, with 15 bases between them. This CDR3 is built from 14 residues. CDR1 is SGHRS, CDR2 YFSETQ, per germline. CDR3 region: CASRLSRATNEQFF. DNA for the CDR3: TGCGCCAGCAGGTTGAGCAGAGCCACCAATGAGCAGTTCTTC.

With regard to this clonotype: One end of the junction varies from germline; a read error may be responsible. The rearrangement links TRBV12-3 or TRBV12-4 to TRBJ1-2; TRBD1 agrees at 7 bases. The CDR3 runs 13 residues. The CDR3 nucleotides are TGTGCCAGCACCGACGACAGGGCGTATGGCTACACTTTC. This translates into CASTDDRAYGYTF.

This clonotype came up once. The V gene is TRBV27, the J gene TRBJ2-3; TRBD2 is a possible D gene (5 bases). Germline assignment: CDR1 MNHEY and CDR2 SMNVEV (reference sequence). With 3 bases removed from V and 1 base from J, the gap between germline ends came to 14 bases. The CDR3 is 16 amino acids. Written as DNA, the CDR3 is TGTGCCAGCAGTTTGGCGGGCATCGGCGGCACAGATACGCAGTATTTT. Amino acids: CASSLAGIGGTDTQYF.

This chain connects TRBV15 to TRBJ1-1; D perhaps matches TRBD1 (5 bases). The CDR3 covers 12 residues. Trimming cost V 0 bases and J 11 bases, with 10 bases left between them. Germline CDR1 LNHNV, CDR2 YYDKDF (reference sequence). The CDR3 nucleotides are TGTGCCACCAGCAGAGACCAAAAGGGGGCTTTCTTT. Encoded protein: CATSRDQKGAFF. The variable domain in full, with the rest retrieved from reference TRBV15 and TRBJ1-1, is DAMVIQNPRYQVTQFGKPVTLSCSQTLNHNVMYWYQQKSSQAPKLLFHYYDKDFNNEADTPDNFQSRRPNTSFCFLDIRSPGLGDTAMYLCATSRDQKGAFFGQGTRLTVV.

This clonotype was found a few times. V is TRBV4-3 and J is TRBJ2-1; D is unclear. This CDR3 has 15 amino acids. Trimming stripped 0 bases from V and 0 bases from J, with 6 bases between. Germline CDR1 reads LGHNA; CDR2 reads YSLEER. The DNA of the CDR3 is TGCGCCAGCAGCCAAGATATGTTCTCCTACAATGAGCAGTTCTTC. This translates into CASSQDMFSYNEQFF.

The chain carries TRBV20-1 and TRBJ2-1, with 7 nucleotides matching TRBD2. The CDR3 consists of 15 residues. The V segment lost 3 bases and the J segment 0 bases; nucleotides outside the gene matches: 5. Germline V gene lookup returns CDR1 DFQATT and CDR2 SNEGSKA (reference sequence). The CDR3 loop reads CSASPLADSYNEQFF. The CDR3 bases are TGCAGTGCTAGCCCTCTAGCGGACTCCTACAATGAGCAGTTCTTC.

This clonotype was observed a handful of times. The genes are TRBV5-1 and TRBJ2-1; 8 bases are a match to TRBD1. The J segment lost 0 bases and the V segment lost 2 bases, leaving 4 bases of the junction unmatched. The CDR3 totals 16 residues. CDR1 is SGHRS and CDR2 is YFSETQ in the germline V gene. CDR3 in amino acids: CASSLNGQGSYNEQFF. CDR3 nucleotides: TGCGCCAGCAGCTTAAATGGACAGGGCTCCTACAATGAGCAGTTCTTC.

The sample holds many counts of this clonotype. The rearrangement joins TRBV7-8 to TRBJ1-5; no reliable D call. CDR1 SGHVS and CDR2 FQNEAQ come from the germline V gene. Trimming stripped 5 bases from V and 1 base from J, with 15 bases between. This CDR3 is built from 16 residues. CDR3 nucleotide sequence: TGTGCCAGCAGCACAGCACGGAGGTTCAGCAATCAGCCCCAGCATTTT. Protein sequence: CASSTARRFSNQPQHF.

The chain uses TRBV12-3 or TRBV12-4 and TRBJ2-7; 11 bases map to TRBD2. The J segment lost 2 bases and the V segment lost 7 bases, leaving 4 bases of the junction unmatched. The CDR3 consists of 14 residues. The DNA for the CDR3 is TGTGCCAGCACCCCTAGCGGGAGGCCCTACGAGCAGTACTTC. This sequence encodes CASTPSGRPYEQYF.

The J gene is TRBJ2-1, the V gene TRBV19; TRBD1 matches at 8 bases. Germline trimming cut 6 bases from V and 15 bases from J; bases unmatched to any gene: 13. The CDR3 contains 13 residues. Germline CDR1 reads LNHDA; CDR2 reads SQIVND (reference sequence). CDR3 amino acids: CASSAQGAGAVFF. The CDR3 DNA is TGTGCCAGTAGCGCTCAGGGGGCCGGAGCAGTGTTCTTC.

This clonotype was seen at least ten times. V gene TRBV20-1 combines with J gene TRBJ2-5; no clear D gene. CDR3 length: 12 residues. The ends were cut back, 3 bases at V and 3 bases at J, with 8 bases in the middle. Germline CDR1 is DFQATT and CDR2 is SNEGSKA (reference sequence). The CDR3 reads CSARRVEETQYF. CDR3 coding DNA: TGCAGTGCTAGGCGAGTGGAAGAGACCCAGTACTTC.